This T cell receptor beta chain was obtained from a study of shared clonotypes between healthy human individuals. CDR3 size: 13 residues. V was clipped by 1 base and J by 3 bases, with 7 bases between them. CDR1 is MGHDK, CDR2 SYGVNS, per germline. CD45RO-negative cells were positively selected for CCR7, leaving out terminally differentiated effector memory CD45RA+ cells. The method was immunoSEQ multiplex PCR; TCRdb's version includes in-frame clones alone and lacks a portion of them. The data show millions of clones, with about 95% seen just once and roughly 1% held by the top ten. This chain links TRBV25-1 with TRBJ2-7, with D unclear. Sequencing used naive CD8+ T cells sorted from blood. This receptor was obtained from a man between 18 and 29 years old in good health. This chain's CDR3 is CASSEWSGYEQYF. In DNA form, the CDR3 reads TGTGCCAGCAGTGAATGGTCTGGCTACGAGCAGTACTTC.